Below are 31 T cell receptor beta chains sequenced from a single sample in a study of beta chain features in type 1 diabetes. Overall study results and limits: Patients with Type 1 diabetes showed moderately but significantly shorter TCRB CDR3s in all four CD4+ subsets.

Antigens for these TCRs are unknown. Reverse transcription of all isolated RNA meant that expressed TCRB transcripts were sequenced. Profiled with immunoSEQ multiplex PCR; TCRdb holds only in-frame clones, not every one. The sample consists of roughly 260,000 clones, 20% of them appearing once. The material sequenced was naive CD4+ T cells from blood. The receptors originated from a middle-aged woman with type 1 diabetes.

This clone appeared a few times. The CDR3 is CASSRDGSSYEQYF. DNA of the CDR3: TGTGCCAGCAGCCGCGATGGGAGTTCCTACGAGCAGTACTTC. The chain is built from TRBV7-9 and TRBJ2-7, with D tentatively TRBD2 (5 bases). Germline V gene sequence: CDR1 SEHNR, CDR2 FQNEAQ (reference sequence). This CDR3 contains 14 residues. The ends were cut back, 5 bases at V and 1 base at J, with 12 bases in the middle.

A few counts support this clone. CDR3 sequence: CASSVSGNTGELFF. CDR3 sequence (DNA): TGTGCCAGCAGCGTTTCGGGGAACACCGGGGAGCTGTTTTTT. The V gene is TRBV9, the J gene TRBJ2-2; D gene unclear. The CDR3 runs to 14 residues. V was cut by 2 bases and J by 1 base, with 6 bases left in between. The germline gives CDR1 SGDLS, CDR2 YYNGEE. Combining the CDR3 with reference TRBV9 and TRBJ2-2 gives the whole variable domain DSGVTQTPKHLITATGQRVTLRCSPRSGDLSVYWYQQSLDQGLQFLIQYYNGEERAKGNILERFSAQQFPDLHSELNLSSLELGDSALYFCASSVSGNTGELFFGEGSRLTVL.

The rearrangement joins TRBV4-2 to TRBJ2-1, with TRBD2 identical over 9 bases. The germline CDR1 and CDR2 sequences are LGHNA and YNFKEQ. The CDR3 extends over 15 amino acids. V lost 4 bases, J lost 4 bases, and 5 bases stayed unmatched. The CDR3 coding sequence is TGTGCCAGCAGCCGGACTAGCGCAGGGTACAATGAGCAGTTCTTC. Residues: CASSRTSAGYNEQFF.

This clone has a handful of counts. The chain carries TRBV10-3 and TRBJ2-5, with a possible D match to TRBD1 (6 bases). Germline assignment: CDR1 ENHRY and CDR2 SYGVKD. CDR3 length: 13 amino acids. Trimming shortened V by 6 bases and J by 1 base, and 9 bases separated the two germline ends. The chain's CDR3 is CAIRGGVQETQYF. CDR3 nucleotide sequence: TGTGCCATCAGAGGGGGAGTCCAAGAGACCCAGTACTTC.

This chain links TRBV29-1 with TRBJ2-5; 12 bases fit TRBD2. V shed 4 bases, J shed 4 bases, and the junction held 10 bases outside the gene matches. This CDR3 has 16 amino acids. Per germline, CDR1 SQVTM and CDR2 ANQGSEA. The CDR3 is CSVGLAGGNLAETQYF. Written as DNA, the CDR3 is TGCAGCGTTGGCCTAGCGGGGGGGAACTTGGCAGAGACCCAGTACTTC.

The rearrangement joins TRBV20-1 to TRBJ2-1; TRBD2 matches 10 bases. J lost 14 bases, V lost 6 bases, and 1 base had no gene match. This CDR3 region has 9 residues. Germline assignment: CDR1 DFQATT and CDR2 SNEGSKA (reference sequence). The CDR3 sequence: CSAGTSEFF. The CDR3 coding sequence is TGCAGTGCAGGGACTAGCGAGTTCTTC.

This clone was counted a few times. The rearrangement joins TRBV27 to TRBJ1-4; D uncertain. This CDR3 comprises 12 residues. The V and J ends lost 3 bases and 5 bases respectively, with 4 bases between them. From germline, CDR1 is MNHEY and CDR2 SMNVEV (reference sequence). The CDR3 here is CASSFRNEKLFF. The DNA of the CDR3 is TGTGCCAGCAGTTTTCGGAATGAAAAACTGTTTTTT.

This clone was found a few times. The CDR3 protein is CASSFPLTAGALNEQFF. CDR3 DNA sequence: TGTGCCAGCAGTTTCCCCCTGACGGCGGGGGCCCTCAATGAGCAGTTCTTC. The chain links TRBV28 to TRBJ2-1; a possible D gene is TRBD2 (7 bases). V lost 3 bases and J 6 bases, leaving 21 bases between the germline ends. Germline V lookup: CDR1 MDHEN, CDR2 SYDVKM. The length of the CDR3 is 17 residues.

Comments on this clone: Sequence at one end of the junction differs from germline and may be a read error. The rearrangement links TRBV4-3 to TRBJ2-7, with D tentatively TRBD1 (6 bases). Germline V gives CDR1 LGHNA, CDR2 YSLEER. CDR3 length: 13 residues. This CDR3 reads CASSQITGYGQYF. The CDR3 nucleotides are TGCGCCAGCAGCCAAATAACAGGGTACGGGCAGTACTTC.

The chain recombines TRBV10-3 with TRBJ1-1, with a weak D call TRBD1 (6 bases). Trimming left V 0 bases short and J 4 bases short, with 9 bases between. This CDR3 has 14 amino acids. The germline CDR1 and CDR2 sequences are ENHRY and SYGVKD. The chain's CDR3 is CAISESGGPTEAFF. The CDR3 DNA is TGTGCCATCAGTGAGTCGGGGGGGCCCACTGAAGCTTTCTTT.

For the CDR3, the DNA is TGTGCCAGCAACCGCAGGGATCAGCCCCAGCATTTT. This encodes CASNRRDQPQHF. This chain joins TRBV2 and TRBJ1-5, with a tentative D call TRBD1 (5 bases). Germline V gene data show CDR1 as SNHLY and CDR2 as FYNNEI. CDR3 size: 12 residues. V was trimmed by 7 bases and J by 5 bases, leaving 9 bases between them.

The genes are TRBV28 and TRBJ2-1, with D uncertain. The V gene's germline CDR1 is MDHEN and CDR2 SYDVKM. The CDR3 is 10 amino acids. V lost 8 bases and J 5 bases, leaving 4 bases between the germline ends. The CDR3 nucleotides are TGTGCCAGCTCAGACAATGAGCAGTTCTTC. It encodes CASSDNEQFF. Looking up the rest from reference TRBV28 and TRBJ2-1 gives the full variable domain: DVKVTQSSRYLVKRTGEKVFLECVQDMDHENMFWYRQDPGLGLRLIYFSYDVKMKEKGDIPEGYSVSREKKERFSLILESASTNQTSMYLCASSDNEQFFGPGTRLTVL.

The gene calls are TRBV4-3 and TRBJ1-4, with a possible D match to TRBD1 (6 bases). The CDR3 has 19 amino acids. V lost 0 bases, J lost 4 bases, and 21 bases lay in between. Germline CDR1 is LGHNA and CDR2 is YSLEER. DNA of the CDR3: TGCGCCAGCAGCCAAGACCTTCAAGGGGGGGCAGCCTTTAATGAAAAACTGTTTTTT. Its translation is CASSQDLQGGAAFNEKLFF.

This chain uses TRBV13 with TRBJ2-6; D possibly corresponds to TRBD1 (5 bases). V lost 1 base and J lost 7, with 26 bases in between. CDR1 is PRHDT, CDR2 FYEKMQ, per germline (reference sequence). The CDR3 contains 20 residues. In DNA, the CDR3 is TGTGCCAGCAGCTTAGATTCAAGGTGGCAGGGTGGCCCTCGCGCCAACGTCCTGACTTTC. Its translation is CASSLDSRWQGGPRANVLTF.

This clone is a singleton in its sample. The V gene is TRBV2, the J gene TRBJ1-1; D ambiguous. Germline V gives CDR1 SNHLY, CDR2 FYNNEI. V lost 1 base and J 6 bases, leaving 9 bases between the germline ends. The CDR3 has 13 amino acids. The chain's CDR3 is CASSEESPSEAFF. Written as DNA, the CDR3 is TGTGCCAGCAGTGAAGAGAGCCCCTCTGAAGCTTTCTTT.

This clone was counted only a few times. J is TRBJ1-1 and V is TRBV5-4; a weak D match, TRBD1 (6 bases). This CDR3 is built from 14 residues. V was shortened by 1 base and J by 4 bases, with 11 bases between the two germline ends. Germline CDR1 reads SGHNT; CDR2 reads YYREEE (reference sequence). This CDR3 is CASSLIQGGTEAFF. CDR3 nucleotides: TGTGCCAGCAGCTTGATACAGGGCGGCACTGAAGCTTTCTTT.

This clone has just a few counts. The chain couples TRBV4-1 to TRBJ2-5, with 7 bases matching TRBD2. This CDR3 is 14 amino acids long. The trim removed 2 bases at V and 4 bases at J, leaving 4 bases unmatched. CDR1 and CDR2 (germline): MGHRA, YSYEKL. The CDR3 protein is CASSQTGGRETQYF. CDR3 sequence (DNA): TGCGCCAGCAGCCAAACTGGCGGGAGAGAGACCCAGTACTTC.

This chain connects TRBV6-6 to TRBJ1-1; D gene ambiguous. Trimming cost V 7 bases and J 5 bases, with 14 bases left between them. Per germline, CDR1 MNHNY and CDR2 SVGAGI (reference sequence). The CDR3 consists of 13 residues. The chain's CDR3 is CASTGLGGTEAFF. CDR3 bases: TGTGCCAGCACCGGACTGGGAGGGACTGAAGCTTTCTTT.

This chain joins TRBV4-2 and TRBJ2-3; 7 bases fit TRBD1. CDR3 length: 17 residues. Germline V lookup: CDR1 LGHNA, CDR2 YNFKEQ. The trim removed 0 bases at V and 1 base at J, leaving 7 bases unmatched. This CDR3 reads CASSQDARQGGTDTQYF. The DNA of the CDR3 is TGTGCCAGCAGCCAAGATGCGAGACAGGGAGGCACAGATACGCAGTATTTT.

The rearrangement joins TRBV9 to TRBJ2-1, with 11 bases lining up with TRBD1. This CDR3 has 17 amino acids. Trimming at V came to 0 bases and at J to 9 bases, leaving 11 bases not matched to a gene. Germline CDR1 and CDR2: SGDLS and YYNGEE. The chain's CDR3 is CASSVGIEGQGAREQFF. DNA of the CDR3: TGTGCCAGCAGCGTAGGGATAGAAGGACAGGGGGCCCGTGAGCAGTTCTTC.

This clone was seen only a few times. This chain uses TRBV5-1 with TRBJ2-1; D is perhaps TRBD1 (5 bases). CDR1 SGHRS and CDR2 YFSETQ come from the germline V gene. The V and J ends lost 5 bases and 12 bases respectively, with 18 bases between them. CDR3 length equals 13 residues. CDR3 sequence (DNA): TGCGCCAGCAGATTCCAGGGTGATGATCTGCAGTTCTTC. This encodes CASRFQGDDLQFF.

This clone showed up just a few times. The chain recombines TRBV7-9 with TRBJ2-3; D unclear. CDR3 length equals 12 residues. CDR1 and CDR2 (germline): SEHNR, FQNEAQ (reference sequence). V lost 4 bases and J 8 bases, leaving 10 bases between the germline ends. This chain's CDR3 is CASSYDTSTQYF. In DNA, the CDR3 is TGTGCCAGCAGCTATGACACCAGTACGCAGTATTTT.

The chain has TRBV9 and TRBJ2-5, with a possible D match to TRBD1 (5 bases). The CDR3 totals 14 residues. The V gene's germline CDR1 is SGDLS and CDR2 YYNGEE. Deletions cut 0 bases from V and 4 bases from J, with 10 bases between. The chain's CDR3 is CASSVGERGETQYF. Here the CDR3 DNA reads TGTGCCAGCAGCGTAGGAGAAAGGGGAGAGACCCAGTACTTC.

The chain has TRBV4-1 and TRBJ1-5; no clear D gene. V was pared by 1 base and J by 0 bases, with 10 bases between. Germline CDR1 reads MGHRA; CDR2 reads YSYEKL. CDR3 length: 16 amino acids. CDR3 in DNA: TGCGCCAGCAGCCAAGCACGGACTCTTAGCAATCAGCCCCAGCATTTT. This encodes CASSQARTLSNQPQHF.

This sequence joins TRBV11-1 and TRBJ2-2, with D perhaps TRBD1 (5 bases). Trimming shortened V by 1 base and J by 4 bases, and 10 bases separated the two germline ends. This CDR3 is 15 amino acids long. Germline V CDR1 and CDR2: SGHAT, FQDESV (reference sequence). The CDR3 protein is CASSLGDSPTGELFF. The CDR3 region has the DNA TGTGCCAGCAGCTTAGGTGACAGCCCCACCGGGGAGCTGTTTTTT.

This clone has just a few counts. The chain combines TRBV7-2 with TRBJ2-5; maybe TRBD2 (5 bases). CDR3 length: 15 amino acids. Germline V gene sequence: CDR1 SGHTA, CDR2 FQGNSA. V was shortened by 5 bases and J by 0 bases, with 13 bases between the two germline ends. Here the CDR3 reads CASSPQRAYQETQYF. CDR3 DNA sequence: TGTGCCAGCAGCCCGCAGAGGGCCTACCAAGAGACCCAGTACTTC.

This clone was seen only a few times. The chain links TRBV4-2 to TRBJ2-5; 8 nucleotides align to TRBD2. V gave up 1 base and J gave up 4 bases; unmatched junction bases: 5. Germline assignment: CDR1 LGHNA and CDR2 YNFKEQ. There are 15 residues in the CDR3. CDR3 protein: CASSQAGGLGETQYF. The CDR3 nucleotides are TGTGCCAGCAGCCAAGCGGGGGGGCTGGGAGAGACCCAGTACTTC.

The chain carries TRBV14 and TRBJ1-1; D remains ambiguous. Looked up from germline, CDR1 is SGHDN and CDR2 is FVKESK. Deletions cut 3 bases from V and 1 base from J, with 9 bases between. CDR3 length: 14 amino acids. The CDR3, as DNA: TGTGCCAGCAGCCACCTGACTGGGAACACTGAAGCTTTCTTT. It is translated as CASSHLTGNTEAFF.

This sequence joins TRBV9 and TRBJ1-5; D unresolved. Germline V gene sequence: CDR1 SGDLS, CDR2 YYNGEE. The CDR3 is 15 amino acids. The germline V and J ends were trimmed by 3 bases and 0 bases, with 10 bases remaining between them. CDR3 DNA sequence: TGTGCCAGCAGCGCGGGAGGGAGTAGCAATCAGCCCCAGCATTTT. Its protein is CASSAGGSSNQPQHF.

The gene calls are TRBV28 and TRBJ2-7, with D perhaps TRBD1 (6 bases). The CDR3 loop spans 14 amino acids. Trimming stripped 5 bases from V and 2 bases from J, with 13 bases between. CDR1 MDHEN and CDR2 SYDVKM come from the germline V gene. The CDR3 DNA follows: TGTGCCAGCAGTAGGACAGCCCCCACCTACGAGCAGTACTTC. Residues: CASSRTAPTYEQYF.

The chain is built from TRBV29-1 and TRBJ2-1, with D uncertain. Trimming removed 3 bases at V and 3 bases at J, with 12 bases between. Germline V gene lookup returns CDR1 SQVTM and CDR2 ANQGSEA. The CDR3 runs to 14 residues. CDR3 amino acids: CSVDASWSYNEQFF. The CDR3 DNA reads as TGCAGCGTTGATGCGAGCTGGAGCTACAATGAGCAGTTCTTC.